The rows below give T cell receptor beta chains drawn from one sample of a study of control samples from healthy donors and cancer patients. The protocol was immunoSEQ multiplex PCR, while the TCRdb copy is restricted to in-frame clones and leaves out a portion. In all, the sample yields approximately 190,000 clones. The sample was blood. The receptor set was obtained from a woman aged 25 to 39 in good health. The CDR3 runs from the conserved cysteine through the conserved F or W. The order of the fields is J gene, D gene, V gene, CDR3 DNA, CDR3 protein. D genes are given only for firm matches.

TRBJ1-1,NA,TRBV28,TGTGCCAGCAGTTTGGAGGGAAGGGGCACTGAAGCTTTCTTT,CASSLEGRGTEAFF
TRBJ1-2,TRBD1,TRBV7-9,TGTGCCAGCAGCCGCCGGGACAGGAGCTACTATGGCTACACCTTC,CASSRRDRSYYGYTF
TRBJ1-5,NA,TRBV19,TGTGCCAGTAGTATGAATAGCAATCAGCCCCAGCATTTT,CASSMNSNQPQHF
TRBJ1-2,NA,TRBV3-1/TRBV3-2,TGTGCCAGCAGCCAAGGACGGAACTATGGCTACACCTTC,CASSQGRNYGYTF
TRBJ2-1,NA,TRBV6-2/TRBV6-3,TGTGCCAGCAGTTGGATAGGGGTATACAATGAGCAGTTCTTC,CASSWIGVYNEQFF
TRBJ2-3,TRBD1,TRBV19,TGTGCCAGTAGCAGAACCGGGACAGGGTTCACAGATACGCAGTATTTT,CASSRTGTGFTDTQYF
TRBJ1-5,NA,TRBV6-1,TGTGCCAGCAGTGAGGGTAGCAATCAGCCCCAGCATTTT,CASSEGSNQPQHF
TRBJ1-2,TRBD1,TRBV4-2,TGTGCCAGCAGCCAAGAAAGGGGACAGAGGGGCTACACCTTC,CASSQERGQRGYTF
TRBJ1-2,TRBD1,TRBV15,TGTGCCACCAGCAGACGCGGTACCGGGACAGCGAACTATGGCTACACCTTC,CATSRRGTGTANYGYTF
TRBJ1-4,TRBD1,TRBV28,TGTGCCAGCACCTCGCCAGGGGGCGAGGAAAAACTGTTTTTT,CASTSPGGEEKLFF
TRBJ2-3,NA,TRBV6-2/TRBV6-3,TGTGCCAGCAGTTACTTCGGCAGGGGCACAGATACGCAGTATTTT,CASSYFGRGTDTQYF
TRBJ2-7,NA,TRBV19,TGTGCCAGTAGTTACGCAGGGAACCCCTGGGACGAGCAGTACTTC,CASSYAGNPWDEQYF
TRBJ2-4,NA,TRBV7-9,TGTGCCAGCAGCGCTCCCGGGACGAATCTTGACATTCAGTACTTC,CASSAPGTNLDIQYF
TRBJ2-7,NA,TRBV5-1,TGCGCCAGCAGCTCTAGACAGGCCGGGGGTCCCTACGAGCAGTACTTC,CASSSRQAGGPYEQYF
TRBJ2-3,NA,TRBV7-8,TGTGCCAGCAGCTTAATTTCGGTCATTAAGCCCACAGATACGCAGTATTTT,CASSLISVIKPTDTQYF
TRBJ1-1,NA,TRBV27,TGTGCCAGCAGTCCACCCGAGACAGGGAACACTGAAGCTTTCTTT,CASSPPETGNTEAFF
TRBJ2-1,TRBD1,TRBV6-2/TRBV6-3,TGTGCCAGCAGTCTTAGACAGGGCCTCGGGGTGGGAGAGCAGTTCTTC,CASSLRQGLGVGEQFF
TRBJ1-3,NA,TRBV28,TGTGCCAGCAGTTTGAGGGACATAGGGAACACCATATATTTT,CASSLRDIGNTIYF
TRBJ1-1,TRBD1,TRBV7-9,TGTGCCAGCAGCTTTCGCCCGGGACAGGGGCTCACTGAAGCTTTCTTT,CASSFRPGQGLTEAFF
TRBJ2-7,NA,TRBV6-5,TGTGCCAGCAGCGACGGCTACGAGCAGTACTTC,CASSDGYEQYF
TRBJ2-5,TRBD2,TRBV29-1,TGCAGCGTCGTACTAGCGGGGGATGCGATGAATCAGTACTTC,CSVVLAGDAMNQYF
TRBJ2-5,NA,TRBV28,TGTGCCAGCGGGGCAGCCCAGTACTTC,CASGAAQYF
TRBJ2-7,NA,TRBV6-6,TGTGCCAGCAGTTACGGGGGGACGTACGAGCAGTACTTC,CASSYGGTYEQYF
TRBJ1-2,NA,TRBV11-2,TGTGCCAGCAGATCCGGAGGGGGGGCGCGGGGCTATGGCTACACCTTC,CASRSGGGARGYGYTF
TRBJ1-2,NA,TRBV11-2,TGTGCCAGCAGCTTAGTTCGGGAGACGGGGATCTATGGCTACACCTTC,CASSLVRETGIYGYTF
TRBJ1-6,TRBD1,TRBV5-1,TGCGCCAGCAGCTCGGGACAGGGCGGTTCACCCCTCCACTTT,CASSSGQGGSPLHF
TRBJ2-5,NA,TRBV18,TGTGCCAGCTCACCGCAGGGAGCTAGGCCAGAGACCCAGTACTTC,CASSPQGARPETQYF
TRBJ2-3,TRBD2,TRBV9,TGTGCCAGCAGCGACGGGACTAGCGGCTGGACAGATACGCAGTATTTT,CASSDGTSGWTDTQYF
TRBJ2-5,TRBD2,TRBV7-2,TGTGCCAGCAGCTACCTACCGGGACTAGCCCCCAGGGCCCAGTACTTC,CASSYLPGLAPRAQYF
TRBJ1-1,NA,TRBV5-4,TGTGCCAGCAGCTTACTGAACACTGAAGCTTTCTTT,CASSLLNTEAFF
TRBJ2-2,NA,TRBV19,TGTGCCAGTAGACCCGGGGGCAGCGGGGAGCTGTTTTTT,CASRPGGSGELFF
TRBJ1-1,NA,TRBV6-4,TGTGCCAGCAGCCTGCAGGGGAACACTGAAGCTTTCTTT,CASSLQGNTEAFF
TRBJ2-1,NA,TRBV9,TGTGCCAGCAGCGTAGATTACGCCCAGTTCTTC,CASSVDYAQFF
TRBJ2-7,NA,TRBV12-3/TRBV12-4,TGTGCCAGCAGCCCCTCGGAGGTCTACGAGCAGTACTTC,CASSPSEVYEQYF
TRBJ1-4,TRBD1,TRBV30,TGTGCCTGCCGGGAGGACAGGGAGCAGGAAAAACTGTTTTTT,CACREDREQEKLFF
TRBJ1-2,NA,TRBV7-9,TGTGCCAGCAGCTTTAGTGGGAACTATGGCTACACCTTC,CASSFSGNYGYTF
TRBJ2-7,NA,TRBV10-3,TGTGCCATCAGTCTGGGTTACGAGCAGTACTTC,CAISLGYEQYF
TRBJ2-1,TRBD2,TRBV5-1,TGCGCCAGCAGCTTCTTTGCGGGGGGGCCGAACAATGAGCAGTTCTTC,CASSFFAGGPNNEQFF
TRBJ1-2,NA,TRBV9,TGTGCCAGCAGCGTAGATCGTAGGAGGGGTAACTATGGCTACACCTTC,CASSVDRRRGNYGYTF
TRBJ2-1,NA,TRBV7-9,TGTGCCAGCACCCCCCCGGGTGTCATTGGACATGAGCAGTTCTTC,CASTPPGVIGHEQFF
TRBJ1-2,TRBD1,TRBV19,TGTGCCAGCTCCTTTCCAGGGGGCGATGGGGGCTACACCTTC,CASSFPGGDGGYTF
TRBJ1-1,NA,TRBV6-5,TGTGCCAGCAGTTATAGGCGTTTGTCCTCAACTGAAGCTTTCTTT,CASSYRRLSSTEAFF